One sample yielded the 9 T cell receptor beta chains listed below, sequenced in a study of beta chain features in type 1 diabetes. Study-level results: Among all four CD4+ subsets, Type 1 diabetes patients had TCRB CDR3s that were moderately but significantly shorter.

Their antigens are not known. Every bit of the isolated RNA underwent reverse transcription, so sequencing read expressed TCRB transcripts. Here immunoSEQ multiplex PCR was the method, and the copy in TCRdb shows in-frame clones only, minus some. The sample has hundreds of thousands of clones, about 14% seen once. Specimen: naive CD4+ T cells from blood. The receptors stem from a young man with type 1 diabetes.

The chain links TRBV25-1 to TRBJ1-1; 10 bases agree with TRBD1. CDR3 length: 15 residues. Looked up from germline, CDR1 is MGHDK and CDR2 is SYGVNS. V dropped 3 bases and J dropped 7; count of bases not matched to a gene: 8. CDR3 DNA: TGTGCCAGCAGTGACTACGGGACAGGGGAAAGTGAAGCTTTCTTT. Protein: CASSDYGTGESEAFF.

The chain has TRBV25-1 and TRBJ1-6; TRBD1 aligns across 8 bases. V was clipped by 6 bases and J by 5 bases; unmatched bases: 6. There are 15 residues in the CDR3. Germline V CDR1 and CDR2: MGHDK, SYGVNS. The CDR3 reads CASRPDRGDNSPLHF. In DNA form, the CDR3 reads TGTGCCAGCAGGCCCGACAGGGGAGATAATTCACCCCTCCACTTT.

This clone showed up just a few times. The V call is TRBV5-1, the J call TRBJ2-2; 7 bases line up with TRBD1. Germline V gene lookup returns CDR1 SGHRS and CDR2 YFSETQ. This CDR3 contains 16 residues. Trimming removed 0 bases from V and 6 bases from J; junction bases left unmatched: 8. The CDR3 nucleotides read TGCGCCAGCAGCTTGGTTTCGCGACAGGGTGCCGGGGAGCTGTTTTTT. This encodes CASSLVSRQGAGELFF.

V and J are TRBV5-4 and TRBJ2-5; D tentatively fits TRBD1 or TRBD2 (5 bases each). The V gene's germline CDR1 is SGHNT and CDR2 YYREEE (reference sequence). V lost 4 bases and J lost 5, with 18 bases in between. The CDR3 has 15 residues. CDR3 nucleotides: TGTGCCAGCAGCCTAAACTTGGGGACCCGTGAGACCCAGTACTTC. This translates into CASSLNLGTRETQYF.

J is TRBJ1-5 and V is TRBV7-2; unclear D gene. Trimming removed 5 bases from V and 0 bases from J, with 2 bases in between. Germline V gene lookup returns CDR1 SGHTA and CDR2 FQGNSA. The CDR3 runs 12 residues. The CDR3 nucleotides are TGTGCCAGCAGCACTAGCAATCAGCCCCAGCATTTT. It codes for CASSTSNQPQHF.

This clone occurred a few times. The chain employs TRBV27 and TRBJ1-1, with 7 bases aligning to TRBD1. With V trimmed by 7 bases and J by 0 bases, 11 bases remained unmatched. The CDR3 has 16 amino acids. Germline V gene lookup returns CDR1 MNHEY and CDR2 SMNVEV (reference sequence). The CDR3 bases are TGTGCCAGCACTACCCAGACAGGGAGCATGAACACTGAAGCTTTCTTT. The encoded protein is CASTTQTGSMNTEAFF.

The chain couples TRBV28 to TRBJ2-7; D might be TRBD2 (5 bases). CDR1 and CDR2 from the germline V gene are MDHEN and SYDVKM. The length of the CDR3 is 12 residues. V dropped 8 bases and J dropped 4 bases, with 12 bases sitting between them. CDR3 loop: CASWDPGYEQYF. The CDR3 DNA reads TGTGCCAGCTGGGATCCGGGATACGAGCAGTACTTC.

The chain carries TRBV7-2 and TRBJ2-3; D gene unclear. Germline loops: CDR1 SGHTA, CDR2 FQGNSA. V lost 5 bases and J lost 6, with 21 bases in between. This CDR3 spans 16 amino acids. CDR3 residues: CASSRWADSPADTQYF. As DNA, the CDR3 is TGTGCCAGCAGCCGATGGGCAGACTCCCCAGCGGATACGCAGTATTTT.

Only a few counts were recorded for this clone. This chain uses TRBV27 with TRBJ2-7; TRBD1 is a possible D gene (5 bases). The CDR3 has 15 residues. Trimming took off 7 bases at V and 3 bases at J, with 19 bases between the two ends. Germline assignment: CDR1 MNHEY and CDR2 SMNVEV (reference sequence). The CDR3 region has the DNA TGTGCCAGCAACCTGGCAGGGAAGGATCACTACGAGCAGTACTTC. It codes for CASNLAGKDHYEQYF.